The clone carrying this T cell receptor beta chain was picked up a small number of times. The sample comes from a study of patients and donors after allogeneic stem cell transplantation. TCRdb re-analysed the RT-PCR reads in MiXCR, keeping a single row per CDR3 protein. The sample includes about 960,000 distinct CDR3 sequences, around 17% of them seen just once. Trimming cost V 3 bases and J 2 bases; bases outside gene matches: 9. This CDR3 contains 16 residues. Germline values: CDR1 DFQATT, CDR2 SNEGSKA (reference sequence). Sequences were obtained from blood, either unsorted or a sorted T cell fraction (not recorded which). The chain is built from TRBV20-1 and TRBJ1-4; 7 bases align to TRBD1. The source of this sequence is a human donor who was either an allogeneic HSCT recipient or a stem cell or donor lymphocyte infusion donor (not recorded which). It is not recorded whose cells these are; they may come from a transplant donor. Here the CDR3 reads CSASPRQGRTNEKLFF. The CDR3 nucleotides are TGCAGTGCTAGCCCCCGACAGGGTCGGACTAATGAAAAACTGTTTTTT.